The TCR beta chain under discussion was sequenced for a study of T cell responses to AZD1222 COVID-19 vaccine. The overall study: Second doses that came at about 4 or about 12 weeks were put together. Study conclusions and caveats: Sampling that yielded the repertoires occurred only after the peak T cell response. At study baseline, merely several AZD1222 recipients were seropositive.

The data were produced by immunoSEQ multiplex PCR, yet TCRdb's version contains in-frame clones alone and is incomplete. The data contain roughly 100,000 clones, 91% of them seen just once; the ten biggest clones take up 35% to 50%. This CDR3 contains 14 residues. Germline V gene data show CDR1 as MDHEN and CDR2 as SYDVKM. Trimming cost V 5 bases and J 2 bases, with 9 bases left between them. Of note for this clone: Its specificity is not known.

V gene TRBV28 combines with J gene TRBJ2-2, with unresolved D. This TCR was recovered from an adult in good health. Sequencing was performed on peripheral blood, taken on day 0 of AZD1222 vaccination. The CDR3 here is CASSRQGNTGELFF. In DNA form, the CDR3 reads TGTGCCAGCAGTAGGCAAGGAAACACCGGGGAGCTGTTTTTT.